The rows below give T cell receptor beta chains drawn from one sample of a study of blood T cell repertoires in COVID-19. Sequencing was performed with immunoSEQ multiplex PCR; in TCRdb, only in-frame clones are kept and a portion is missing. The repertoire holds some 70,000 clones, with 65% to 85% as singletons. The sample comprised peripheral blood. The receptors come from a woman aged 55 to 70 with acute or convalescent COVID-19. Each CDR3 is given with its conserved first and last residue. Fields, in order: V gene, clone size, D gene, J gene, CDR3 DNA, CDR3 protein. The D gene is left open where the match is weak. Not every row has a clone size; where given, it reads once, few, many or a size class.

TRBV11-3	NA	TRBD2	TRBJ2-1	TGTGCCAGCAGCTTAGATAGCGGGAGTATCTACAATGAGCAGTTCTTC	CASSLDSGSIYNEQFF
TRBV5-6	NA	TRBD1	TRBJ2-3	TGTGCCAGCAGCTTTCCGGGACAGGGGCTGGCCACAGATACGCAGTATTTT	CASSFPGQGLATDTQYF
TRBV4-2	NA	TRBD2	TRBJ2-3	TGTGCCAGCAGCCAAGATAGTACTAGCGGGGGGAAAGATACGCAGTATTTT	CASSQDSTSGGKDTQYF
TRBV12-3/TRBV12-4	NA	NA	TRBJ2-7	TGTGCCAGCAGTTCCTCGAGCTCCTACGAGCAGTACTTC	CASSSSSSYEQYF
TRBV5-1	once	NA	TRBJ2-7	TGCGCCAGCAGCCCTCAGGGCTCCTACGAGCAGTACTTC	CASSPQGSYEQYF
TRBV28	NA	NA	TRBJ1-5	TGTGCCAGCAGTTTGGGAGGGCCCTCCCAGCATTTT	CASSLGGPSQHF
TRBV10-2	NA	NA	TRBJ1-6	TGCGCCAGCAGTGAGGCCACAACGGGTAATTCACCCCTCCACTTT	CASSEATTGNSPLHF
TRBV30	NA	NA	TRBJ1-5	TGTGCCTGGAGTACAGGGACTAGCAATCAGCCCCAGCATTTT	CAWSTGTSNQPQHF
TRBV11-2	NA	TRBD2	TRBJ2-2	TGTGCCAGCAGCTTAGTGGGTAGCGGGAGGGTTGACGGGGAGCTGTTTTTT	CASSLVGSGRVDGELFF
TRBV7-9	NA	NA	TRBJ1-1	TGTGCCAGCAGCTTAGGCTCTGTTACAAACACTGAAGCTTTCTTT	CASSLGSVTNTEAFF
TRBV5-1	NA	TRBD2	TRBJ2-7	TGCGCCAGCAGCTCCACCTTAGCGGGGGCCTACGAGCAGTACTTC	CASSSTLAGAYEQYF
TRBV9	NA	TRBD2	TRBJ2-5	TGTGCCAGCAGCGCGGCGACTAGCGGGTCTGAGACCCAGTACTTC	CASSAATSGSETQYF
TRBV7-2	NA	NA	TRBJ1-1	TGTGCCAGCAGCGTACGACAGTTTAACACTGAAGCTTTCTTT	CASSVRQFNTEAFF
TRBV7-6	NA	TRBD1	TRBJ1-1	TGTGCCAGCAGCGTACTCTTGGGAAACAGGGGGAACACTGAAGCTTTCTTT	CASSVLLGNRGNTEAFF
TRBV4-1	NA	NA	TRBJ1-1	TGCGCCAGCAGCCAAGTCGTGAACACTGAAGCTTTCTTT	CASSQVVNTEAFF